The TCR beta chain described here comes from a study of blood T cell repertoires in COVID-19. For the study at large: Spain, Italy and the United States supplied samples that represented acute and convalescent COVID-19. Nucleic acid was either cDNA or gDNA, and it came from T cells, B-cell-depleted T cells, or PBMCs.

As originally analysed: Reference gene primer amplification yielded estimated nucleated cell counts. TCRdb keeps only in-frame clones here, not all; method: immunoSEQ multiplex PCR. V, J and clone size derive from that table, while D and trimming were established from the DNA sequence. The data contain over 150,000 clones, 94% of them seen just once; the ten biggest clones take up approximately 0.8%. The Seattle patients, enrolled during active infection, were followed longitudinally. Germline V gene lookup returns CDR1 LNHDA and CDR2 SQIVND (reference sequence). The CDR3 contains 14 residues. Trimming took 4 bases from V and 4 from J; bases not matched to a gene: 4.

The sequencing sample was made of peripheral blood. The source of this sequence is a man aged 30-40 years with COVID-19, enrolled during active disease. The genes are TRBV19 and TRBJ1-2; TRBD1 matches at 9 bases. The CDR3 sequence is CASSTGTGLYGYTF. In DNA form, the CDR3 reads TGTGCCAGTAGTACCGGGACAGGGCTCTATGGCTACACCTTC.